This entry describes one TCR beta chain. This CDR3 region has 14 residues. V dropped 3 bases and J dropped 6 bases, with 14 bases sitting between them. Germline CDR1 reads GTSNPN; CDR2 reads SVGIG (reference sequence). The data were obtained in a study of technical replicates of blood from a few donors. Produced via immunoSEQ multiplex PCR; TCRdb's table is partial and in-frame only. Of about 70,000 clones detected, roughly 94% appear once; the ten largest clones hold approximately 0.4%. Sequenced input: T cells isolated from PBMCs. The source of this sequence is a human donor in good health. The rearrangement links TRBV30 to TRBJ2-2; D is possibly TRBD2 (6 bases). CDR3 in DNA: TGTGCCTGGAGATTTGGGCTAGCGTCCGGGGAGCTGTTTTTT. As protein: CAWRFGLASGELFF.